Shown below are 18 T cell receptor beta chains from a single sample sequenced in a study of blood T cells in healthy people across ages. With a J-beta primer mix and a sample-barcoded 5' primer, a second PCR ran about 7 to 11 cycles. Via MiXCR, TCRdb re-called the 5' RACE reads, giving one row per CDR3 protein. Of around 1,000,000 distinct CDR3 sequences listed, approximately 26% are singletons. These records were also assigned to another study, of T cells of mothers and their children.

Input material: blood. Receptor source: a girl aged 2 to 9 in good health.

The chain joins TRBV29-1 to TRBJ2-5; D is uncertain. Trimming removed 1 base at V and 12 bases at J, with 21 bases between. Germline V gene data show CDR1 as SQVTM and CDR2 as ANQGSEA. The CDR3 spans 14 residues. CDR3 sequence: CSVEGGRVPMVKYF. CDR3 DNA sequence: TGCAGCGTTGAAGGAGGTAGGGTGCCGATGGTTAAGTACTTC.

The chain's CDR3 is CASSFSTNEQYF. The DNA of the CDR3 is TGTGCCAGCAGTTTTTCGACTAACGAGCAGTACTTC. This sequence joins TRBV28 and TRBJ2-7, with D possibly TRBD2 on 5 matching bases. This CDR3 has 12 amino acids. Trimming left V 3 bases short and J 5 bases short, with 8 bases between. CDR1 and CDR2 (germline): MDHEN, SYDVKM.

The J gene is TRBJ1-4, the V gene TRBV29-1, with 10 bases lining up with TRBD1. V shed 7 bases, J shed 8 bases, and the junction held 7 bases outside the gene matches. The length of the CDR3 is 13 residues. Germline CDR1 is SQVTM and CDR2 is ANQGSEA. The CDR3 DNA reads TGCAGCGCCGCCCGGGACAGGGGAGAAAAACTGTTTTTT. This gives the protein CSAARDRGEKLFF.

The chain links TRBV27 to TRBJ1-1; unclear D gene. Germline V gene lookup returns CDR1 MNHEY and CDR2 SMNVEV (reference sequence). The CDR3 totals 13 residues. Trimming stripped 5 bases from V and 3 bases from J, with 10 bases between. The CDR3 reads CASSHPGYTEAFF. CDR3 DNA sequence: TGTGCCAGCAGTCACCCGGGTTACACTGAAGCTTTCTTT.

The chain links TRBV3-1 to TRBJ2-1; D gene unclear. V lost 0 bases and J lost 3, with 6 bases in between. CDR3 size: 14 residues. Germline CDR1 reads LGHDT; CDR2 reads YNNKEL (reference sequence). The CDR3 loop is CASSQDPDYNEQFF. For the CDR3, the DNA is TGTGCCAGCAGCCAAGATCCTGACTACAATGAGCAGTTCTTC.

The chain links TRBV6-1 to TRBJ2-5; 7 bases are a match to TRBD1. The CDR3 contains 14 residues. V lost 6 bases, J lost 2 bases, and 6 bases stayed unmatched. Per the germline V gene, CDR1 is MNHNS and CDR2 is SASEGT. CDR3 loop: CASRRQGWQETQYF. The CDR3 DNA follows: TGTGCCAGCAGAAGACAGGGTTGGCAAGAGACCCAGTACTTC.

The chain is built from TRBV6-2 or TRBV6-3 and TRBJ2-2, with D maybe TRBD1 (5 bases). The germline V and J ends were trimmed by 0 bases and 6 bases, with 14 bases remaining between them. There are 16 residues in the CDR3. Per germline, CDR1 MNHEY and CDR2 SVGEGT. The CDR3 coding sequence is TGTGCCAGCAGTTACTCGTTGGGGCCCTCCCCCGGGGAGCTGTTTTTT. This codes for CASSYSLGPSPGELFF.

This clonotype appeared a few times. The chain recombines TRBV20-1 with TRBJ2-5, with 7 bases lining up with TRBD2. Germline CDR1 reads DFQATT; CDR2 reads SNEGSKA (reference sequence). V lost 1 base to trimming and J lost 2 bases; unmatched junction nucleotides: 7. The CDR3 consists of 15 residues. CDR3 in DNA: TGCAGTGCTAGAGGCCAGCGGGGTTGGCAAGAGACCCAGTACTTC. Residues: CSARGQRGWQETQYF.

This chain links TRBV5-6 with TRBJ2-7; 10 positions agree with TRBD1. The DNA end is more similar to TRBJ2-1, so the J call may be wrong. The CDR3 has 14 residues. In germline, CDR1 is SGHDT, CDR2 YYEEEE. CDR3 nucleotides: TGTGCCAGCAGATGGACAGGGGGTTACAATGAGCAGTTCTTC. Translation: CASRWTGGYNEQFF.

The chain joins TRBV2 to TRBJ2-2, with 8 bases fitting TRBD1. There are 13 residues in the CDR3. Germline CDR1 is SNHLY and CDR2 is FYNNEI. V lost 9 bases and J lost 8; bases outside the gene matches: 8. The CDR3 spells CASPGQVEGELFF. The CDR3 DNA is TGTGCCAGTCCGGGACAGGTTGAAGGGGAGCTGTTTTTT.

The chain combines TRBV12-3 or TRBV12-4 with TRBJ1-2, with 9 bases aligning to TRBD1. J lost 7 bases, V lost 5 bases, and 8 bases had no gene match. The length of the CDR3 is 14 residues. The CDR3 here is CASSGDRGESGYTF. The DNA for the CDR3 is TGTGCCAGCAGTGGTGACAGGGGGGAGAGTGGCTACACCTTC.

This clonotype was seen a few times. The chain carries TRBV6-5 and TRBJ2-5; 8 nucleotides match TRBD2. The DNA end is a closer match to TRBJ2-1, so the J assignment may be wrong. The length of the CDR3 is 14 residues. Germline CDR1 and CDR2: MNHEY and SVGAGI. The CDR3 DNA is TGTGCCAGCGGTGACGGGGGGGCGGGGAATGAGCAGTTCTTC. As protein: CASGDGGAGNEQFF.

In this sample, this clonotype turned up a few times. This sequence joins TRBV6-5 and TRBJ2-7; the D is unclear. Near its end, the DNA agrees better with TRBJ2-5, so the J call may be wrong. Germline V gives CDR1 MNHEY, CDR2 SVGAGI. The CDR3 has 12 amino acids. This CDR3 reads CASGWRKETQYF. The CDR3 DNA follows: TGTGCCAGCGGTTGGCGCAAGGAGACCCAGTACTTC.

The chain joins TRBV21-1 to TRBJ2-2; TRBD1 reflects the table's D call only, with no check against the DNA. TRBV21-1 is classified as a pseudogene. The CDR3 runs 17 residues. CDR3 region: CAPQQSPAAGVLGELFF. The CDR3 DNA reads TGTGCTCCGCAGCAAAGTCCGGCGGCAGGGGTGCTCGGGGAGCTGTTTTTT.

The DNA for the CDR3 is TGCAGTGCTAGAGTGTGGACTAGCGGGTACGAGCAGTACTTC. Translation gives CSARVWTSGYEQYF. The rearrangement joins TRBV20-1 to TRBJ2-7, with 11 bases matching TRBD2. The CDR3 loop spans 14 amino acids. CDR1 is DFQATT, CDR2 SNEGSKA, per germline (reference sequence). Unmatched junction bases numbered 3, after V lost 1 base and J lost 4 bases.

This rearrangement joins TRBV11-1 to TRBJ2-5; D possibly uses TRBD1 or TRBD2 (7 bases each). The better agreement between TRBJ2-1 and the DNA end casts doubt on the J call. CDR1 and CDR2 from the germline V gene are SGHAT and FQDESV (reference sequence). The CDR3 length is 18 residues. The CDR3, as DNA: TGTGCCAGCAGCCGAGGGGGCCTGGGGGGGTCGGATTGGGATGAGCAGTTCTTC. Its protein is CASSRGGLGGSDWDEQFF.

This clonotype was seen at least ten times. The V gene is TRBV6-1, the J gene TRBJ2-7; no definite D call. Trimming removed 0 bases from V and 2 bases from J, with 5 bases in between. This CDR3 has 13 residues. Germline values: CDR1 MNHNS, CDR2 SASEGT. The CDR3 loop reads CASSEAPPYEQYF. CDR3 sequence (DNA): TGTGCCAGCAGTGAAGCGCCCCCCTACGAGCAGTACTTC.

The rearrangement uses TRBV10-3 and TRBJ2-5; D might be TRBD1 or TRBD2, each matching 5 bases. Matching the DNA end better, TRBJ2-1 makes the J call doubtful. There are 15 residues in the CDR3. CDR1 ENHRY and CDR2 SYGVKD come from the germline V gene. The CDR3 reads CAISGLGSLGDEQFF. For the CDR3, the DNA is TGTGCCATCAGTGGATTAGGATCCCTGGGGGATGAGCAGTTCTTC.